The next 24 T cell receptor beta chains were all read from a single sample in a study of T cells in Graves' hyperthyroidism and ophthalmopathy. Regions amplified from RNA transcripts were the TCR beta CDR3 regions. Initially, a first-round RT-PCR of the TCR CDR3 employed the HTBI primer set. TCRdb processed the multiplex PCR reads anew with MiXCR; each CDR3 protein has one entry. The sample consists of about 560,000 distinct CDR3 sequences, 16% of them appearing once. Sequencing used blood. The receptors were sampled from a woman between 18 and 30 years old with Graves' hyperthyroidism.

With regard to this clonotype: Given a much more abundant clone one base away, this may be a read error. V is TRBV6-2 or TRBV6-3 and J is TRBJ2-7; perhaps D is TRBD1 or TRBD2 (6 bases each). The CDR3 totals 14 residues. Trimming took off 8 bases at V and 7 bases at J, with 21 bases between the two ends. Per germline, CDR1 MNHEY and CDR2 SVGEGT. CDR3 sequence reads: CASGRGGSGNEQYF. CDR3 DNA: TGTGCCAGCGGCCGAGGGGGGTCGGGCAATGAGCAGTACTTC.

This clonotype showed up just a few times. CDR3 nucleotide sequence: TGTGCCAGCAGTGGTGGGCCCGGGGGCAAACTGTTTTTT. It encodes CASSGGPGGKLFF. The chain joins TRBV2 to TRBJ1-4, with TRBD1 as a possible D gene (6 bases). The V gene lost 4 bases and the J gene lost 11 bases, with 14 bases spanning the gap. The CDR3 loop spans 13 amino acids. Germline values: CDR1 SNHLY, CDR2 FYNNEI. Based on the CDR3 plus reference TRBV2 and TRBJ1-4, the full variable domain is EPEVTQTPSHQVTQMGQEVILRCVPISNHLYFYWYRQILGQKVEFLVSFYNNEISEKSEIFDDQFSVERPDGSNFTLKIRSTKLEDSAMYFCASSGGPGGKLFFGSGTQLSVL.

The CDR3 DNA sequence: TGTGCCAGCAGTTTCGGTGGTCCTGAGCAGTTCTTC. It encodes CASSFGGPEQFF. The chain is built from TRBV28 and TRBJ2-1; no reliable D call. There are 12 residues in the CDR3. Germline assignment: CDR1 MDHEN and CDR2 SYDVKM. Trimming removed 3 bases at V and 9 bases at J, with 9 bases between.

There are a few counts of this clonotype. The chain employs TRBV20-1 and TRBJ1-5; D possibly corresponds to TRBD1 (5 bases). The CDR3 has 16 residues. V lost 0 bases to trimming and J lost 3 bases, with 15 bases between them. Germline values: CDR1 DFQATT, CDR2 SNEGSKA (reference sequence). The CDR3: CSARDLGGRPNQPQHF. CDR3 nucleotides: TGCAGTGCTAGAGATTTGGGGGGACGACCCAATCAGCCCCAGCATTTT.

As concerns this clonotype: One base away lies a much larger clone, so this may be a sequencing read error. The V gene is TRBV29-1, the J gene TRBJ1-1, with D hard to call. CDR1 is SQVTM, CDR2 ANQGSEA, per germline. CDR3 length equals 12 residues. CDR3 amino acids: CGVATLNTEAFF. DNA for the CDR3: TGCGGCGTGGCGACACTGAACACTGAAGCTTTCTTT.

This clonotype was found many times. The chain uses TRBV2 and TRBJ2-7; 8 nucleotides align to TRBD1. V shed 7 bases and J 5 bases; nucleotides not matched to a gene: 7. Germline values: CDR1 SNHLY, CDR2 FYNNEI. This CDR3 is built from 13 residues. CDR3 nucleotide sequence: TGTGCCAGCACCATGGACAGGGTCGACGAGCAGTACTTC. It translates to CASTMDRVDEQYF.

This clonotype was seen at least ten times. V usage is TRBV4-1 and J usage is TRBJ2-5, with TRBD1 as a possible D gene (6 bases). Trimming cost V 1 base and J 0 bases, with 9 bases left between them. The CDR3 is 15 residues long. Germline CDR1 reads MGHRA; CDR2 reads YSYEKL. The CDR3 region has the DNA TGCGCCAGCAGCCAAGTCAGGACAGACCAAGAGACCCAGTACTTC. As protein: CASSQVRTDQETQYF.

This clonotype was seen at least ten times. This chain's CDR3 is CASSPGLVVVEQFF. CDR3 DNA sequence: TGTGCCAGCAGCCCGGGACTAGTCGTCGTTGAGCAGTTCTTC. The chain carries TRBV7-2 and TRBJ2-1, with 8 bases lining up with TRBD2. The ends lost 5 bases at V and 9 bases at J; junction bases unmatched: 9. Looked up from germline, CDR1 is SGHTA and CDR2 is FQGNSA. The length of the CDR3 is 14 residues.

The chain is built from TRBV19 and TRBJ2-4; maybe TRBD1 (6 bases). Germline CDR1 and CDR2: LNHDA and SQIVND (reference sequence). The CDR3 length is 12 residues. The V end was cut by 9 bases, the J end by 6 bases, with 12 bases between. The CDR3 protein is CASRGVGNIQYF. The CDR3 bases are TGTGCCAGCAGGGGAGTGGGAAACATTCAGTACTTC.

In its sample, this clonotype was seen once. This chain uses TRBV19 with TRBJ1-2; D remains ambiguous. Germline V gene data show CDR1 as LNHDA and CDR2 as SQIVND (reference sequence). V was shortened by 11 bases and J by 2 bases, with 12 bases between the two germline ends. This CDR3 region has 12 residues. CDR3 protein: CAALGGNYGYTF. Here the CDR3 DNA reads TGTGCCGCCTTAGGCGGAAACTATGGCTACACCTTC.

The chain carries TRBV4-1 and TRBJ2-5, with 7 bases matching TRBD1. Germline V gene lookup returns CDR1 MGHRA and CDR2 YSYEKL. This CDR3 comprises 15 residues. V gave up 1 base and J gave up 12 bases; unmatched junction bases: 14. CDR3 sequence reads: CASSQASGTDYPEYF. The CDR3 nucleotides read TGCGCCAGCAGCCAAGCTTCAGGGACAGACTATCCGGAGTACTTC.

This clonotype came up a few times. This chain links TRBV6-1 with TRBJ1-3; D is uncertain. The germline V gene has CDR1 MNHNS and CDR2 SASEGT. Trimming cost V 7 bases and J 0 bases, with 7 bases left between them. The CDR3 spans 13 residues. The CDR3 bases are TGTGCCAGCAACCGCAACTCTGGAAACACCATATATTTT. Its translation: CASNRNSGNTIYF.

Details on this clonotype: Just one base apart from a much larger clone, this may be a read error. The J gene is TRBJ2-4, the V gene TRBV9, with 8 positions matching TRBD1. The J call is in doubt because the DNA end fits TRBJ2-1 better. This CDR3 has 15 amino acids. Germline CDR1 reads SGDLS; CDR2 reads YYNGEE. The CDR3 DNA follows: TGTGCCAGCAGCCCTCGGACAGGGACATACAATGATCAGTTCTTC. This encodes CASSPRTGTYNDQFF.

There are many counts of this clonotype. The CDR3 DNA follows: TGTGCCAGCAGTTTTGGCAGGGCCTATAGCAATCAGCCCCAGCATTTT. Its protein product is CASSFGRAYSNQPQHF. The chain uses TRBV28 and TRBJ1-5; a weak D match, TRBD1 (5 bases). The CDR3 is 16 residues long. CDR1 and CDR2 from the germline V gene are MDHEN and SYDVKM. V was pared by 3 bases and J by 0 bases, with 12 bases between.

In this sample, this clonotype turned up many times. This chain joins TRBV6-1 and TRBJ1-5; the match to TRBD1 covers 7 bases. Germline lookup yields CDR1 MNHNS and CDR2 SASEGT. The CDR3 loop spans 20 amino acids. Trimming took 5 bases from V and 0 from J; bases not matched to a gene: 19. The CDR3 protein is CASSYFQGGGPTRSNQPQHF. DNA of the CDR3: TGTGCCAGCAGTTATTTCCAGGGGGGGGGCCCCACCCGTAGCAATCAGCCCCAGCATTTT.

In its sample, this clonotype was seen many times. The rearrangement uses TRBV6-1 and TRBJ2-7; D remains ambiguous. From germline, CDR1 is MNHNS and CDR2 SASEGT. This CDR3 is 14 amino acids long. Trimming took off 6 bases at V and 2 bases at J, with 14 bases between the two ends. The CDR3 is CASRTHGSAYEQYF. In DNA, the CDR3 is TGTGCCAGCAGAACACACGGAAGCGCCTACGAGCAGTACTTC.

The rearrangement links TRBV27 to TRBJ1-2; 9 bases are a match to TRBD1. The CDR3 has 13 amino acids. The germline V gene encodes CDR1 MNHEY and CDR2 SMNVEV (reference sequence). V lost 8 bases and J lost 4; bases outside the gene matches: 5. The CDR3 protein is CASGLTGGYGYTF. CDR3 DNA sequence: TGTGCCAGCGGGTTGACAGGGGGCTATGGCTACACCTTC.

The rearrangement links TRBV30 to TRBJ2-1; TRBD2 aligns across 10 bases. CDR1 GTSNPN and CDR2 SVGIG come from the germline V gene (reference sequence). With 2 bases clipped from V and 3 bases from J, the junction kept 4 bases outside the gene matches. CDR3 length equals 15 residues. CDR3 DNA: TGTGCCTGGAGTTCCGGGACTAGCGACTACAATGAGCAGTTCTTC. Residues: CAWSSGTSDYNEQFF.

The CDR3 DNA follows: TGCAGCGTTGAAGTTCTTCGACAGGATACCTACGAGCAGTACTTC. As protein: CSVEVLRQDTYEQYF. The chain carries TRBV29-1 and TRBJ2-7; D is perhaps TRBD1 (6 bases). CDR1 and CDR2 (germline): SQVTM, ANQGSEA. V gave up 1 base and J gave up 2 bases, with 15 bases separating them. This CDR3 has 15 residues.

This clonotype was counted once. This sequence joins TRBV28 and TRBJ1-2, with D possibly matching TRBD1 (5 bases). The CDR3 contains 14 residues. CDR1 and CDR2 (germline): MDHEN, SYDVKM. Deletions cut 5 bases from V and 8 bases from J, with 18 bases between. The CDR3 bases are TGTGCCAGCAGTGAAGCGTTGGGGGATCGGGGCTACACCTTC. Its translation is CASSEALGDRGYTF.

V usage is TRBV20-1 and J usage is TRBJ2-3; 7 bases are shared with TRBD2. Unmatched junction bases numbered 8, after V lost 6 bases and J lost 2 bases. CDR3 size: 14 residues. Germline CDR1 is DFQATT and CDR2 is SNEGSKA (reference sequence). The DNA of the CDR3 is TGCAGTGCCTCCGGGACTACGAACACAGATACGCAGTATTTT. It encodes CSASGTTNTDTQYF.

This clonotype was detected ten times or more. V gene TRBV28 combines with J gene TRBJ2-5; the match to TRBD1 covers 9 bases. The CDR3 loop spans 16 amino acids. The germline gives CDR1 MDHEN, CDR2 SYDVKM. After removal of 5 bases from V and 2 bases from J, the junction contained 9 bases not matched to a gene. The DNA for the CDR3 is TGTGCCAGCAGTCGACTCCGGGACAGGGAGCAAGAGACCCAGTACTTC. Amino acid sequence: CASSRLRDREQETQYF.

The chain is built from TRBV7-2 and TRBJ1-6; 7 nucleotides agree with TRBD1. CDR1 and CDR2 (germline): SGHTA, FQGNSA. V trimming: 5 bases; J trimming: 4 bases; junction bases outside the gene matches: 5. This CDR3 has 15 amino acids. The CDR3 DNA reads TGTGCCAGCAGCCCCTGGGACAGTTATAATTCACCCCTCCACTTT. This gives the protein CASSPWDSYNSPLHF.

This chain joins TRBV15 and TRBJ2-5; the match to TRBD1 covers 7 bases. J was trimmed by 3 bases and V by 8 bases; bases with no gene match: 6. The CDR3 has 13 amino acids. Germline V gene data show CDR1 as LNHNV and CDR2 as YYDKDF (reference sequence). The CDR3 DNA reads TGTGCCACCCTTACTGGGACAGAAGAGACCCAGTACTTC. Translating gives CATLTGTEETQYF.